The 21 T cell receptor beta chains given below trace back to one sample, sequenced in a study of T cells in localized non-small cell lung cancer. Measured with immunoSEQ multiplex PCR; TCRdb has only the in-frame clones, and not every one. This table holds some 25,000 clones, approximately 88% found once. Sequencing used peripheral blood mononuclear cells, obtained before any cancer treatment. Receptors originate from a woman aged 35-70 years with stage III lung adenocarcinoma.

The chain has TRBV4-3 and TRBJ2-1; unclear D gene. Germline loops: CDR1 LGHNA, CDR2 YSLEER. The CDR3 sequence is 16 residues long. The V end lost 1 base, the J end lost 1 base, and 11 bases lay between the germline ends. The CDR3 reads CASSQVSDNSYNEQFF. The CDR3 region has the DNA TGCGCCAGCAGCCAAGTATCCGACAATTCCTACAATGAGCAGTTCTTC.

The chain combines TRBV28 with TRBJ2-7; maybe TRBD2 (5 bases). The CDR3 spans 11 residues. The germline CDR1 and CDR2 sequences are MDHEN and SYDVKM. Trimming cost V 1 base and J 7 bases, with 5 bases left between them. Here the CDR3 DNA reads TGTGCCAGCAGTTTATCGGGGGAGCAGTACTTC. This sequence encodes CASSLSGEQYF.

The J gene is TRBJ1-1, the V gene TRBV30; D not resolved. The CDR3 contains 12 residues. Between the trimmed V and J ends, which lost 3 bases and 7 bases, there was a span of 12 bases. In germline, CDR1 is GTSNPN, CDR2 SVGIG (reference sequence). CDR3 bases: TGTGCCTGGAGAGTCAAAGTCGATGAAGCTTTCTTT. It codes for CAWRVKVDEAFF.

The chain is built from TRBV27 and TRBJ2-7, with D possibly matching TRBD1 (6 bases). From germline, CDR1 is MNHEY and CDR2 SMNVEV (reference sequence). With 3 bases removed from V and 2 bases from J, the gap between germline ends came to 14 bases. This CDR3 region has 15 residues. The CDR3 sequence: CASSLVQGRTYEQYF. The CDR3 DNA reads as TGTGCCAGCAGTTTGGTCCAGGGGCGCACCTACGAGCAGTACTTC.

The V and J genes are TRBV19 and TRBJ1-6; D gene ambiguous. The V and J ends lost 6 bases and 7 bases respectively, with 13 bases between them. This CDR3 has 14 amino acids. CDR1 and CDR2 (germline): LNHDA, SQIVND (reference sequence). The CDR3 protein is CASSNREGNSPLHF. As DNA, the CDR3 is TGTGCCAGTAGCAACAGAGAGGGAAATTCACCCCTCCACTTT. Full variable domain (outside the CDR3, taken from reference TRBV19 and TRBJ1-6): DGGITQSPKYLFRKEGQNVTLSCEQNLNHDAMYWYRQDPGQGLRLIYYSQIVNDFQKGDIAEGYSVSREKKESFPLTVTSAQKNPTAFYLCASSNREGNSPLHFGNGTRLTVT.

The chain couples TRBV2 to TRBJ1-2, with no clear D. Germline CDR1 is SNHLY and CDR2 is FYNNEI. CDR3 size: 11 residues. V lost 1 base to trimming and J lost 12 bases, with 9 bases between them. DNA of the CDR3: TGTGCCAGCAGTGAAGGCGGCCGGGACACCTTC. It codes for CASSEGGRDTF.

The genes are TRBV10-3 and TRBJ2-3; weak D call: TRBD1 (5 bases). CDR1 and CDR2 (germline): ENHRY, SYGVKD. This CDR3 spans 16 amino acids. Trimming stripped 0 bases from V and 6 bases from J, with 16 bases between. DNA of the CDR3: TGTGCCATCAGTGAGTCGATGAACAGGCTAAGGGATACGCAGTATTTT. It translates to CAISESMNRLRDTQYF.

V usage is TRBV19 and J usage is TRBJ1-1; TRBD1 matches at 7 bases. The CDR3 totals 16 residues. V gave up 5 bases and J gave up 8 bases; unmatched junction bases: 17. Germline CDR1 is LNHDA and CDR2 is SQIVND (reference sequence). The CDR3 DNA sequence: TGTGCCAGTAGTGCCCGCCCCACCAGGGGGAGAAGCGAAGCTTTCTTT. It is translated as CASSARPTRGRSEAFF.

The chain carries TRBV2 and TRBJ2-7; possible D gene TRBD2, 6 bases. The CDR3 covers 12 residues. Germline CDR1 SNHLY, CDR2 FYNNEI. The V and J ends lost 7 bases and 3 bases respectively, with 10 bases between them. The CDR3 nucleotides read TGTGCCAGCAAGAGGGGAGGCTACGAGCAGTACTTC. Residues: CASKRGGYEQYF.

This rearrangement joins TRBV2 to TRBJ1-5; weak D call: TRBD1 (5 bases). Between the trimmed V and J ends, which lost 8 bases and 4 bases, there was a span of 18 bases. CDR3 length equals 15 residues. Germline V gives CDR1 SNHLY, CDR2 FYNNEI. The CDR3 DNA reads as TGTGCCAGCGTTGTCGGGCAGGGACGTAATCAGCCCCAGCATTTT. Its translation: CASVVGQGRNQPQHF.

V usage is TRBV7-9 and J usage is TRBJ1-5; 10 positions match TRBD1. The length of the CDR3 is 15 residues. V gave up 7 bases and J gave up 2 bases; unmatched junction bases: 5. Germline V lookup: CDR1 SEHNR, CDR2 FQNEAQ (reference sequence). The CDR3 loop reads CASTAGTGGNQPQHF. The CDR3 coding sequence is TGTGCCAGCACGGCAGGGACAGGGGGCAATCAGCCCCAGCATTTT.

This chain joins TRBV7-7 and TRBJ2-7, with D tentatively TRBD1 or TRBD2 (5 bases each). This CDR3 region has 17 residues. V was cut by 5 bases and J by 4 bases, with 24 bases left in between. CDR1 is SSHAT and CDR2 is FNYEAQ in the germline V gene (reference sequence). Here the CDR3 reads CASSPIPRGPAIYEQYF. CDR3 coding DNA: TGTGCCAGCAGCCCTATCCCCCGGGGACCCGCGATATACGAGCAGTACTTC.

The rearrangement links TRBV28 to TRBJ1-2; no clear D. V lost 4 bases and J lost 6, with 6 bases in between. From germline, CDR1 is MDHEN and CDR2 SYDVKM. The CDR3 covers 11 residues. CDR3 coding DNA: TGTGCCAGCAGTTCGACCCATGGCTACACCTTC. Translated, it gives CASSSTHGYTF.

This chain joins TRBV4-1 and TRBJ2-3; TRBD2 aligns across 8 bases. The germline CDR1 and CDR2 sequences are MGHRA and YSYEKL. There are 15 residues in the CDR3. Trimming removed 1 base from V and 7 bases from J; junction bases left unmatched: 7. CDR3 region: CASSQVREGGNTQYF. CDR3 DNA sequence: TGCGCCAGCAGCCAAGTCCGGGAGGGGGGGAATACGCAGTATTTT.

This clone appeared a few times. The V call is TRBV5-1, the J call TRBJ1-1; 7 bases fit TRBD1. The germline V gene has CDR1 SGHRS and CDR2 YFSETQ. The CDR3 loop spans 14 amino acids. The J segment lost 10 bases and the V segment lost 3 bases, leaving 12 bases of the junction unmatched. The DNA of the CDR3 is TGCGCCAGCAGCTCTGAAGGACAGGCCCCTGCAGCTTTCTTT. Translated, it gives CASSSEGQAPAAFF.

This chain connects TRBV4-1 to TRBJ1-2; no clear D. V lost 4 bases and J lost 5, with 23 bases in between. CDR1 is MGHRA, CDR2 YSYEKL, per germline. The CDR3 extends over 17 amino acids. In nucleotides, the CDR3 is TGCGCCAGCAGCCCATCCCGTGTCGAGTCTGTCCCTTATGGCTACACCTTC. Translation: CASSPSRVESVPYGYTF.

The chain links TRBV7-9 to TRBJ1-1; D not resolved. Looked up from germline, CDR1 is SEHNR and CDR2 is FQNEAQ (reference sequence). The CDR3 has 15 amino acids. The V and J ends lost 3 bases and 4 bases respectively, with 15 bases between them. The CDR3 sequence: CASSFVLGVGTEAFF. CDR3 coding DNA: TGTGCCAGCAGCTTCGTGCTCGGGGTAGGCACTGAAGCTTTCTTT.

CDR3 sequence: CASSEYGTGGRGNSPLHF. CDR3 in DNA: TGTGCCAGCAGTGAATACGGGACAGGGGGCCGGGGTAATTCACCCCTCCACTTT. V is TRBV6-4 and J is TRBJ1-6; the match to TRBD1 covers 12 bases. The germline V gene encodes CDR1 MRHNA and CDR2 SNTAGT. V gave up 3 bases and J gave up 6 bases; unmatched junction bases: 9. This CDR3 region has 18 residues.

This clone was picked up one time. This chain uses TRBV4-3 with TRBJ2-1, with TRBD2 as a possible D gene (7 bases). V was cut by 4 bases and J by 5 bases, with 15 bases left in between. The CDR3 runs to 15 residues. Germline V gene lookup returns CDR1 LGHNA and CDR2 YSLEER. The CDR3 bases are TGCGCCAGCAGCCTCGCCTGGGAGGGGGACAATGAGCAGTTCTTC. Its protein product is CASSLAWEGDNEQFF.

This rearrangement joins TRBV10-3 to TRBJ1-1; 8 bases map to TRBD1. The CDR3 has 14 amino acids. The ends lost 10 bases at V and 0 bases at J; junction bases unmatched: 7. CDR1 is ENHRY, CDR2 SYGVKD, per germline. CDR3 nucleotides: TGTGCCACCCACGGGACAGGCCTGAACACTGAAGCTTTCTTT. It is translated as CATHGTGLNTEAFF.

V usage is TRBV7-9 and J usage is TRBJ1-1, with D unclear. This CDR3 region has 15 residues. V was shortened by 1 base and J by 3 bases, with 12 bases between the two germline ends. The germline CDR1 and CDR2 sequences are SEHNR and FQNEAQ (reference sequence). Written as DNA, the CDR3 is TGTGCCAGCAGCTTAGATCTGGGTATGGACACTGAAGCTTTCTTT. It yields the protein CASSLDLGMDTEAFF.